The rows below give T cell receptor beta chains drawn from one sample of a study of cytomegalovirus exposure and HLA in healthy donors. Clones were read by immunoSEQ multiplex PCR, and TCRdb kept only the in-frame ones, dropping some. The table has 70,000 to 100,000 clones, about two thirds seen once. The sequenced material came from PBMCs. These receptors originate from a woman in her fifties or sixties in good health and CMV-seropositive. Both conserved end residues are part of each CDR3. D genes are given only for firm matches. Size values are once, few and many counts, or a class for expanded clones, and some rows have none.

size | J | length | V | D | DNA | CDR3
. | TRBJ2-5 | 16 | TRBV18 | . | TGTGCCAGCTCACCTCTTACGGGGGGCCGGGGAGAGACCCAGTACTTC | CASSPLTGGRGETQYF
. | TRBJ2-5 | 14 | TRBV4-2 | TRBD2 | TGTGCCAGCAGCCAAACCGGACTAGAAGAGACCCAGTACTTC | CASSQTGLEETQYF
. | TRBJ1-3 | 15 | TRBV5-6 | TRBD1 | TGTGCCAGCAGCTACCTCGGACAGGGTGGAAACACCATATATTTT | CASSYLGQGGNTIYF
. | TRBJ1-1 | 14 | TRBV11-1 | . | TGTGCCAGCTCAAGAGGGACATATGACACTGAGGCTTTCTTT | CASSRGTYDTEAFF
. | TRBJ2-5 | 16 | TRBV28 | TRBD1 | TGTGCCAGCACCCCCTCCGGGACAGGGGTTTCGAAGACCCAGTACTTC | CASTPSGTGVSKTQYF
. | TRBJ1-2 | 17 | TRBV19 | . | TGTGCCAGTAGTATAAAGGAAGGAAGGGGAACTGGCTATGGCTACACCTTC | CASSIKEGRGTGYGYTF
. | TRBJ2-2 | 16 | TRBV5-4 | TRBD1 | TGTGCCAGCAGCCTAGACAGGGAAGCAGCTTATGGGGAGCTGTTTTTT | CASSLDREAAYGELFF
. | TRBJ1-1 | 15 | TRBV7-9 | . | TGTGCCAGCAGCTTATTACAGTCCATGAACACTGAAGCTTTCTTT | CASSLLQSMNTEAFF
few | TRBJ2-2 | 15 | TRBV4-1 | TRBD1 | TGCGCCAGCAGCCCCCGGGACAGGGGTACCGGGGAGCTGTTTTTT | CASSPRDRGTGELFF
few | TRBJ2-1 | 16 | TRBV27 | . | TGTGCCAGCAGTCCCCAGGGTCCGGTTGGCTACAATGAGCAGTTCTTC | CASSPQGPVGYNEQFF
few | TRBJ1-1 | 16 | TRBV19 | . | TGTGCCAGTAGTATTACCCCACCCCAGGTTGACACTGAAGCTTTCTTT | CASSITPPQVDTEAFF
. | TRBJ1-1 | 17 | TRBV7-9 | . | TGTTCCAGCAGCTTAGTCCGGGGTGTGGGGAGGGACACTGAAGCTTTCTTT | CSSSLVRGVGRDTEAFF
few | TRBJ2-7 | 16 | TRBV6-1 | . | TGTGCCAGCAGTGCCAACAGGGATCTGCCCGCCTACGAGCAGTACTTC | CASSANRDLPAYEQYF
few | TRBJ1-1 | 13 | TRBV19 | . | TGTGCCAGTAGCGACAGGCCGAACACTGAAGCTTTCTTT | CASSDRPNTEAFF
. | TRBJ1-5 | 15 | TRBV2 | . | TGTGCCAGCAGATTACGGGACACCAGCAATCAGCCCCAGCATTTT | CASRLRDTSNQPQHF
. | TRBJ2-3 | 15 | TRBV10-3 | TRBD2 | TGTGCCATCAGTCGCGACACACTAGCGACAGATACGCAGTATTTT | CAISRDTLATDTQYF
once | TRBJ1-2 | 14 | TRBV29-1 | TRBD1 | TGCAGCGTTGAAGCGGGACAGGGTCTTTTTGGCTACACCTTC | CSVEAGQGLFGYTF
. | TRBJ1-1 | 14 | TRBV6-1 | TRBD1 | TGTGCCAGCAGTATTAACAGGGGTTACTCTGAAGCTTTCTTT | CASSINRGYSEAFF
few | TRBJ1-1 | 14 | TRBV4-2 | . | TGTGCCAGCAGCCAAGGTCCAGGGAACACTGAAGCTTTCTTT | CASSQGPGNTEAFF
. | TRBJ2-1 | 12 | TRBV7-3 | . | TGTGCCAGCAGCCCCAAGCCTAAAGATTTGTTCTTC | CASSPKPKDLFF
few | TRBJ2-2 | 16 | TRBV9 | TRBD2 | TGTGCCAGCAGCGTTTCCGGGGGGGCCGGCACCGGGGAGCTGTTTTTT | CASSVSGGAGTGELFF
. | TRBJ2-3 | 15 | TRBV5-1 | . | TGCGCCAGCAGCTTTAGCGGAAGGAGCACAGATACGCAGTATTTT | CASSFSGRSTDTQYF
. | TRBJ1-1 | 14 | TRBV28 | . | TGTGCCAGCAGCCGAACAGGGCCCTCCACTGAAGCTTTCTTT | CASSRTGPSTEAFF
. | TRBJ1-5 | 12 | TRBV6-1 | . | TGTGCCAGCAGTCTTCAGAATCAGCCCCAGCATTTT | CASSLQNQPQHF
. | TRBJ1-1 | 12 | TRBV29-1 | . | TGCAGCGTTGTCCAGGGTTGGGCTGAAGCTTTCTTT | CSVVQGWAEAFF
once | TRBJ1-2 | 16 | TRBV19 | . | TGTGCCAGTAGTATGGGGCAGAATGGTATCTCCGATGGCTACACCTTC | CASSMGQNGISDGYTF
. | TRBJ1-2 | 15 | TRBV7-2 | . | TGTGCCAGCAGCCGTGCCCCGGGTTTTCGCTATGGCTACACCTTC | CASSRAPGFRYGYTF
few | TRBJ2-1 | 16 | TRBV15 | TRBD2 | TGTGCCGGGACTAGCGGGGGGGCGGATTTTTGGAATGAGCAGTTCTTC | CAGTSGGADFWNEQFF
. | TRBJ1-1 | 12 | TRBV30 | . | TGTGCCTGGGGGAGGGGAAACACTGAAGCTTTCTTT | CAWGRGNTEAFF